These 16 T cell receptor beta chains originate from one sample sequenced in a study of T cells expressing NK-cell markers. Reanalyzing the 5' RACE reads, TCRdb keeps one entry per CDR3 protein, without DNA. This sample's table has over 150,000 distinct CDR3 sequences. Material for sequencing was blood T cells: a sorted CD56 or NKG2C T cell subset, CD4+ or CD8+ T cells, or bulk PBMC T cells (not recorded which). The source of these receptors is a man between 18 and 69 years old in good health.

This chain uses TRBV4-2 with TRBJ2-1; TCRdb designates TRBD2, a call that cannot be tested without DNA. The CDR3 length is 17 residues. Per germline, CDR1 LGHNA and CDR2 YNFKEQ. The CDR3 sequence: CASSQAPDSSSYNEQFF.

This chain links TRBV7-8 with TRBJ2-3. The germline V gene has CDR1 SGHVS and CDR2 FQNEAQ. CDR3 length equals 13 residues. The CDR3 region is CASSSLNTDTQYF.

The CDR3 spells CASSGHSNTEAFF. This chain joins TRBV2 and TRBJ1-1; the TRBD1 assignment by TCRdb is unverifiable without DNA. CDR1 and CDR2 (germline): SNHLY, FYNNEI. The CDR3 length is 13 residues.

The chain links TRBV19 to TRBJ1-1; TCRdb's assignment of TRBD1 cannot be checked, as there is no DNA. Germline V gene sequence: CDR1 LNHDA, CDR2 SQIVND (reference sequence). The CDR3 contains 12 residues. The CDR3 reads CASDPGGTEAFF. Combining the CDR3 with reference TRBV19 and TRBJ1-1 gives the whole variable domain DGGITQSPKYLFRKEGQNVTLSCEQNLNHDAMYWYRQDPGQGLRLIYYSQIVNDFQKGDIAEGYSVSREKKESFPLTVTSAQKNPTAFYLCASDPGGTEAFFGQGTRLTVV.

The chain couples TRBV13 to TRBJ1-1; the D gene TCRdb calls, TRBD1, cannot be checked with no DNA. Germline loops: CDR1 PRHDT, CDR2 FYEKMQ (reference sequence). This CDR3 has 15 residues. CDR3 loop: CASSLGAGATTQAFF.

The gene calls are TRBV20-1 and TRBJ1-4. CDR1 is DFQATT, CDR2 SNEGSKA, per germline (reference sequence). CDR3 size: 15 residues. CDR3: CSARTVRATNEKLFF.

The chain couples TRBV12-3 or TRBV12-4 to TRBJ2-7; TCRdb proposes TRBD1, but this gene call is untestable without DNA. This CDR3 is built from 15 residues. CDR3 sequence reads: CASTPEKQFSYEQYF.

The genes are TRBV11-2 and TRBJ2-2; the D gene TCRdb calls, TRBD1, cannot be checked with no DNA. Germline lookup yields CDR1 SGHAT and CDR2 FQNNGV. The CDR3 contains 20 residues. This CDR3 reads CASSSTGTGVRGEGTGELFF.

This chain connects TRBV27 to TRBJ2-1; TCRdb outputs TRBD2, but without DNA this stays unchecked. CDR1 is MNHEY and CDR2 is SMNVEV in the germline V gene (reference sequence). The CDR3 is 18 residues long. This chain's CDR3 is CASSFPPLGTSGLNEQFF.

This chain joins TRBV27 and TRBJ2-2; TCRdb selects TRBD1, and the lack of DNA leaves this call unchecked. The CDR3 contains 16 residues. From germline, CDR1 is MNHEY and CDR2 SMNVEV (reference sequence). The CDR3 loop is CASSSLTGVGTGELFF.

This rearrangement joins TRBV28 to TRBJ1-4. The CDR3 length is 14 residues. In germline, CDR1 is MDHEN, CDR2 SYDVKM. The CDR3 loop reads CASSLREGNEKLFF.

The chain is built from TRBV27 and TRBJ1-1; TCRdb outputs TRBD1, but without DNA this stays unchecked. CDR3 length: 15 residues. Germline-derived CDR1 and CDR2 are MNHEY and SMNVEV (reference sequence). This chain's CDR3 is CASSPLQGPNTEAFF.

V and J are TRBV28 and TRBJ1-6; TCRdb's D call, TRBD1, is unchecked because there is no DNA. Germline CDR1 MDHEN, CDR2 SYDVKM. The CDR3 runs 16 residues. CDR3: CASRSGQGPWNSPLHF.

The J gene is TRBJ2-2, the V gene TRBV19; TCRdb reports TRBD1, a call that lacks DNA to check it against. The CDR3 has 15 residues. Germline V gene lookup returns CDR1 LNHDA and CDR2 SQIVND (reference sequence). This CDR3 reads CASSIDRGPTGELFF.

The chain joins TRBV19 to TRBJ1-1; TCRdb's D gene call, TRBD1, goes unchecked for lack of DNA. The CDR3 consists of 13 residues. Per the germline V gene, CDR1 is LNHDA and CDR2 is SQIVND (reference sequence). CDR3 amino acids: CASRVGQALDGFF.

This sequence joins TRBV3-1 and TRBJ2-7; with no DNA, the TCRdb D assignment of TRBD2 cannot be verified. CDR1 and CDR2 from the germline V gene are LGHDT and YNNKEL (reference sequence). CDR3 size: 14 residues. CDR3 in amino acids: CASSPSGSSYEQYF.